This T cell receptor (beta chain) came from a study of T cell changes during pregnancy in multiple sclerosis. The CDR3 has 15 amino acids. The V end lost 0 bases, the J end lost 3 bases, and 11 bases lay between the germline ends. Germline values: CDR1 MNHEY, CDR2 SVGAGI. Using immunoSEQ multiplex PCR, the repertoire was profiled, and TCRdb retains in-frame clones only, with some absent. This table holds about 61,000 clones, over 90% found once. The clonotype comes from a female donor with multiple sclerosis, enrolled in a pregnancy study. The chain combines TRBV6-5 with TRBJ1-2; D perhaps matches TRBD1 (5 bases). Material: CD8+ T cells from peripheral blood mononuclear cells, obtained in the third trimester of pregnancy. CDR3 nucleotides: TGTGCCAGCAGTTACTCGGAAGAAGGGGACTATGGCTACACCTTC. This gives the protein CASSYSEEGDYGYTF.